This T cell receptor beta chain was sequenced for a study of blood T cell repertoires in COVID-19. About the study: The samples span acute and convalescent COVID-19 from the United States, Italy and Spain. From T cells, B-cell-depleted T cells, or PBMCs came the material, which was cDNA or gDNA.

Per the original methods: The authors estimated nucleated cell counts from reference gene primer amplification. Profiled with immunoSEQ multiplex PCR; TCRdb holds only in-frame clones, not every one. The DNA gave D and trimming, while V, J and clone size come from that table. Among almost 300,000 clones listed, roughly 91% were seen once. The CDR3 has 15 amino acids. The V end was cut by 4 bases, the J end by 7 bases, with 18 bases between. From germline, CDR1 is MNHEY and CDR2 SVGAGI. This receptor was taken from a woman in her thirties with COVID-19, enrolled during active disease. Sequencing was carried out using peripheral blood. J is TRBJ2-3 and V is TRBV6-5, with D maybe TRBD1 (5 bases). CDR3: CASSSGPSSLNTQYF. CDR3 in DNA: TGTGCCAGCAGTTCAGGGCCATCCTCCTTAAATACGCAGTATTTT.